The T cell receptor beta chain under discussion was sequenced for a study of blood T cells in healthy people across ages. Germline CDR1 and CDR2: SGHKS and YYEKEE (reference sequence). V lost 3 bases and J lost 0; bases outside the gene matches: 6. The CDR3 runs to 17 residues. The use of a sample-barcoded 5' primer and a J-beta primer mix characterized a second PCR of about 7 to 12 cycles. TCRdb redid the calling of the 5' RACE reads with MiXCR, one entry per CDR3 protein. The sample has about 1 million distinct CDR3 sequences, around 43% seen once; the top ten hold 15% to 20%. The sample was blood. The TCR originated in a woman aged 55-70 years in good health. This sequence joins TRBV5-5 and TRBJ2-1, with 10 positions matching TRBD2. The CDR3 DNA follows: TGTGCCAGCAGCTCGTCTAGCGGGAGTGACTCCTACAATGAGCAGTTCTTC. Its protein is CASSSSSGSDSYNEQFF.